This T cell receptor beta chain was documented in a study of cytomegalovirus exposure and HLA in healthy donors. Study results and caveats: Later analysis identified several of the most significant clusters that appeared linked to common viral pathogens. Earlier findings revealed that most TCR beta V segments proved productive either about 87% or about 30% of the time.

About this clone itself: Antigen unknown. Mismatch with germline at one junction end may stem from a read error. Other nucleotide sequences from this sample produce the same CDR3.

Per germline, CDR1 MNHEY and CDR2 SMNVEV (reference sequence). The CDR3 sequence is 13 residues long. PCR used 60 Vbeta primers and 13 Jbeta primers. The protocol was immunoSEQ multiplex PCR, while the TCRdb copy is restricted to in-frame clones and leaves out a portion. This sample yields some 150,000 clones, of which over 65% are seen a single time; 1.5% to 2% belongs to the top ten. The TCR comes from a female donor in good health and CMV-seropositive. The sample taken for sequencing was PBMCs. The chain is built from TRBV27 and TRBJ1-1; TRBD1 is a possible D gene (5 bases). The CDR3 bases are TGTGCCAGCAGCAGGGTCATGAACACTGAGGCTTTCTTT. It yields the protein CASSRVMNTEAFF.